This TCR beta chain was captured in a study of CD8 T cells in ankylosing spondylitis. Study conclusions and caveats: Clones linked to disease were reported to show significant enrichment in matched ankylosing spondylitis synovial fluid. Disease-linked clones displayed a CD8+ phenotype and appeared relatively rarely in peripheral blood. Reactive arthritis synovial fluid and blood previously showed some of these motif variants. Made up of under ten highly homologous variants, a TCR beta motif appeared characteristic of ankylosing spondylitis blood.

Molecular-barcoded quantitative 5'-RACE produced these TCR beta libraries. MiXCR was run by TCRdb on the 5' RACE reads, yielding one entry per CDR3 protein. Of about 700,000 distinct CDR3 sequences listed, over 15% are singletons. The CDR3 runs 14 residues. Trimming cost V 7 bases and J 3 bases, with 10 bases left between them. Regarding this clonotype: Its specificity is unknown.

This sequence was found in a male donor with ankylosing spondylitis. The sample taken for sequencing was blood, either unsorted or a sorted T cell fraction (not recorded which). The rearrangement joins TRBV12-3 or TRBV12-4 to TRBJ1-6; D call uncertain. The CDR3 coding sequence is TGTGCCAGCAAGAGAGACAACTATAATTCACCCCTCCACTTT. Protein sequence: CASKRDNYNSPLHF.